The entry that follows covers one T cell receptor beta chain sequence. The CDR3 is 15 amino acids. Germline-derived CDR1 and CDR2 are SGHRS and YFSETQ. V shed 4 bases and J shed 8 bases, with 19 bases lying between them. The PCR contained 60 Vbeta and 13 Jbeta primers. Clones were sequenced by immunoSEQ multiplex PCR, and TCRdb holds only the in-frame ones, with some missing. The profile shows tens of thousands of clones, approximately 57% of them singletons. This specimen comes from a study of cytomegalovirus exposure and HLA in healthy donors. The sequenced sample was PBMCs. The chain joins TRBV5-1 to TRBJ2-1; D is perhaps TRBD1 (5 bases). This receptor was identified in a man aged 25 to 40 in good health and CMV-seropositive. The CDR3 coding sequence is TGCGCCAGCAGCCCCACCCTTGGTGGCAGGGATGAGCAGTTCTTC. This gives the protein CASSPTLGGRDEQFF.